These 4 T cell receptor beta chains share one sample of origin, sequenced in a study of blood T cell repertoires in COVID-19. Generated by immunoSEQ multiplex PCR, the TCRdb table keeps only in-frame clones and is missing some. The sample gives under 250,000 clones, 70% to 90% of which show up once; around 3% is in the top ten. Material for sequencing was peripheral blood. The receptors come from a man aged 50 to 60 who had recovered from COVID-19.

The rearrangement links TRBV3-1 (or the pseudogene TRBV3-2) to TRBJ2-3; D is perhaps TRBD2 (6 bases). V lost 4 bases to trimming and J lost 3 bases, with 20 bases between them. This CDR3 has 17 amino acids. CDR1 and CDR2 from the germline V gene are LGHDT and YNNKEL (reference sequence). CDR3 sequence reads: CASSPRPGDPATDTQYF. The CDR3 DNA sequence: TGTGCCAGCAGCCCTCGTCCGGGGGACCCGGCAACAGATACGCAGTATTTT.

CDR3 amino acids: CASSPWTGGAGANVLTF. CDR3 in DNA: TGTGCCAGCTCACCCTGGACAGGGGGCGCTGGGGCCAACGTCCTGACTTTC. The V gene is TRBV18, the J gene TRBJ2-6, with 11 bases matching TRBD1. This CDR3 contains 17 residues. CDR1 and CDR2 (germline): KGHSH, LQKENI. Trimming removed 3 bases from V and 2 bases from J; junction bases left unmatched: 3.

This clone showed up just once. The chain carries TRBV11-3 and TRBJ2-3; possible D gene TRBD2, 6 bases. The CDR3 runs 16 residues. Trimming shortened V by 1 base and J by 0 bases, and 11 bases separated the two germline ends. Germline-derived CDR1 and CDR2 are SGHNT and YENEEA. CDR3 residues: CASSLGVSGSTDTQYF. In nucleotides, the CDR3 is TGTGCCAGCAGCTTAGGTGTTAGCGGAAGCACAGATACGCAGTATTTT.

This chain joins TRBV18 and TRBJ2-2; the D gene is possibly TRBD2 (5 bases). V lost 6 bases, J lost 5 bases, and 13 bases lay in between. Germline-derived CDR1 and CDR2 are KGHSH and LQKENI. The CDR3 runs 14 residues. CDR3 protein: CASSQRTETGELFF. Written as DNA, the CDR3 is TGTGCCAGCTCCCAACGGACTGAGACCGGGGAGCTGTTTTTT.